Shown below are 5 T cell receptor beta chains from a single sample sequenced in a study of long-term antiretroviral therapy in people with HIV. Survey-level immunoSEQ v3.0 assays were run. The method was immunoSEQ multiplex PCR; TCRdb's version includes in-frame clones alone and lacks a portion of them. This table holds about 5,600 clones, roughly 78% found once. The sample here was unsorted PBMCs, taken 1.8 years before starting antiretroviral therapy. The receptors originated from a man aged 35-49 years with HIV.

This chain joins TRBV27 and TRBJ1-2, with D tentatively TRBD1 (6 bases). This CDR3 has 14 residues. Germline V gives CDR1 MNHEY, CDR2 SMNVEV (reference sequence). V was cut by 5 bases and J by 0 bases, with 10 bases left in between. The CDR3 DNA reads TGTGCCAGCAGTAAGGACAGTACTAACTATGGCTACACCTTC. Its translation: CASSKDSTNYGYTF.

V gene TRBV4-1 combines with J gene TRBJ2-3, with 10 bases matching TRBD2. Trimming took 4 bases from V and 1 from J; bases not matched to a gene: 5. The CDR3 spans 16 residues. Germline V gene lookup returns CDR1 MGHRA and CDR2 YSYEKL. The CDR3 protein is CASSLTGTSGTDTQYF. In DNA form, the CDR3 reads TGCGCCAGCAGCCTCACCGGGACTAGCGGCACAGATACGCAGTATTTT.

This clone was seen only once. The chain joins TRBV11-1 to TRBJ2-1; 12 bases fit TRBD2. J lost 7 bases, V lost 2 bases, and 3 bases had no gene match. The V gene's germline CDR1 is SGHAT and CDR2 FQDESV (reference sequence). This CDR3 has 15 amino acids. CDR3 in DNA: TGTGCCAGCAGCTTACTAGCGGGAGGGGGTAATGAGCAGTTCTTC. Translated: CASSLLAGGGNEQFF.

The V call is TRBV7-3, the J call TRBJ2-3, with 11 nucleotides matching TRBD2. J gave up 1 base and V 5 bases, and 11 bases lay outside the gene matches. The CDR3 has 18 residues. Germline-derived CDR1 and CDR2 are SGHTA and FQGTGA. CDR3: CASSPLSGRAGGTDTQYF. The CDR3, as DNA: TGTGCCAGCAGCCCCCTTAGCGGGAGGGCCGGGGGCACAGATACGCAGTATTTT.

This clone was picked up one time. V is TRBV7-3 and J is TRBJ2-7, with D unclear. The CDR3 sequence is 15 residues long. Germline loops: CDR1 SGHTA, CDR2 FQGTGA. Trimming removed 0 bases from V and 0 bases from J, with 9 bases in between. The CDR3 loop is CASSLTPLSSYEQYF. The CDR3 DNA is TGTGCCAGCAGCTTAACGCCCCTGTCCTCCTACGAGCAGTACTTC. The variable domain in full, completed from reference TRBV7-3 and TRBJ2-7, reads GAGVSQTPSNKVTEKGKYVELRCDPISGHTALYWYRQSLGQGPEFLIYFQGTGAADDSGLPNDRFFAVRPEGSVSTLKIQRTERGDSAVYLCASSLTPLSSYEQYFGPGTRLTVT.